Following are 18 T cell receptor beta chains from one sample sequenced in a study of blood T cell repertoires in COVID-19 (dated by TCRdb to the early 2020s). Library method: the immunoSEQ multiplex PCR assay. Held by TCRdb, this immuneACCESS table contains in-frame sequences only and omits some clones. Under half of the omission traces to an unresolved V gene where checked; the cause of the rest is unknown. Present in this sample are roughly 330,000 clones, around 87% of which were seen just once. Clones ranked in the top ten supply about 5.7% of the sample. Material: PBMCs or T cells enriched from blood (not recorded which). The receptor source for this set is a woman under 40 who had recovered from COVID-19.

This chain uses TRBV7-2 with TRBJ2-5; no definite D call. CDR3 length: 13 amino acids. Germline lookup yields CDR1 SGHTA and CDR2 FQGNSA. V lost 2 bases, J lost 3 bases, and 7 bases lay in between. For the CDR3, the DNA is TGTGCCAGCAGCTTAATTCGGGAAGAGACCCAGTACTTC. It yields the protein CASSLIREETQYF.

The rearrangement links TRBV25-1 to TRBJ2-1, with TRBD2 as a possible D gene (6 bases). CDR3 length: 16 residues. Looked up from germline, CDR1 is MGHDK and CDR2 is SYGVNS. V lost 2 bases and J 8 bases, leaving 19 bases between the germline ends. The CDR3 DNA follows: TGTGCCAGCAGTGAAAACTCGTTGCTAGCGAGCCATGAGCAGTTCTTC. This gives the protein CASSENSLLASHEQFF.

The rearrangement links TRBV27 to TRBJ1-2, with 8 bases fitting TRBD1. The J segment lost 8 bases and the V segment lost 0 bases, leaving 11 bases of the junction unmatched. This CDR3 contains 16 residues. CDR1 and CDR2 from the germline V gene are MNHEY and SMNVEV (reference sequence). The CDR3 DNA follows: TGTGCCAGCAGTTTATCGATCTTAGGCAGGGGGCAAGGCTACACCTTC. It encodes CASSLSILGRGQGYTF.

J is TRBJ1-1 and V is TRBV7-9; 12 nucleotides match TRBD1. Per the germline V gene, CDR1 is SEHNR and CDR2 is FQNEAQ (reference sequence). V shed 7 bases and J 6 bases; nucleotides not matched to a gene: 15. The CDR3 is 17 residues long. CDR3: CASTLTGGDRGLAEAFF. CDR3 nucleotide sequence: TGTGCCAGCACCCTGACTGGGGGGGACAGGGGGCTTGCTGAAGCTTTCTTT.

Points on this clone: One junction end does not reproduce the germline sequence, and a read error may be involved. The CDR3 coding sequence is TGTGCCAGCAGTGAGACAGGGGTAAAGATGGGGCTCTTT. Encoded protein: CASSETGVKMGLF. V usage is TRBV6-1 and J usage is TRBJ1-6; TRBD1 matches at 8 bases. Germline V gives CDR1 MNHNS, CDR2 SASEGT. CDR3 length: 13 amino acids.

The chain joins TRBV11-1 to TRBJ1-4, with a weak D call TRBD1 (6 bases). The CDR3 has 15 residues. Germline V gene sequence: CDR1 SGHAT, CDR2 FQDESV (reference sequence). V was clipped by 5 bases and J by 3 bases, with 13 bases between them. CDR3 in DNA: TGTGCCAGCAGCACTGGACAGCAGTCTAATGAAAAACTGTTTTTT. Translated: CASSTGQQSNEKLFF.

The J gene is TRBJ1-5, the V gene TRBV19; 9 bases map to TRBD1. The germline V gene has CDR1 LNHDA and CDR2 SQIVND (reference sequence). CDR3 size: 15 residues. The trim removed 6 bases at V and 4 bases at J, leaving 7 bases unmatched. The CDR3 region has the DNA TGTGCCAGTAGAGACAGGGGGTTAGGTAATCAGCCCCAGCATTTT. Its protein product is CASRDRGLGNQPQHF.

V usage is TRBV6-5 and J usage is TRBJ1-6; D not certain. The V gene's germline CDR1 is MNHEY and CDR2 SVGAGI. V gave up 4 bases and J gave up 6 bases, with 4 bases separating them. This CDR3 has 12 residues. The DNA of the CDR3 is TGTGCCAGCAGTTCCCTTAATTCACCCCTCCACTTT. Translating gives CASSSLNSPLHF.

V gene TRBV28 combines with J gene TRBJ1-5, with TRBD1 matching 7 bases. Germline CDR1 reads MDHEN; CDR2 reads SYDVKM. CDR3 length equals 15 residues. V was clipped by 6 bases and J by 2 bases; unmatched bases: 7. The CDR3 region is CASSPGDRGNQPQHF. For the CDR3, the DNA is TGTGCCAGCAGCCCCGGGGACAGAGGCAATCAGCCCCAGCATTTT.

This clone was counted only a few times. The V gene is TRBV11-3, the J gene TRBJ2-3; possibly TRBD2 for D (5 bases). V lost 1 base and J 0 bases, leaving 5 bases between the germline ends. CDR3 length equals 14 residues. The germline gives CDR1 SGHNT, CDR2 YENEEA. As DNA, the CDR3 is TGTGCCAGCAGCTTAGGGACTAGCACAGATACGCAGTATTTT. This translates into CASSLGTSTDTQYF.

The rearrangement joins TRBV14 to TRBJ1-1; 9 bases are shared with TRBD1. Trimming cost V 0 bases and J 12 bases; bases outside gene matches: 11. The CDR3 runs to 15 residues. Per germline, CDR1 SGHDN and CDR2 FVKESK. The CDR3 DNA sequence: TGTGCCAGCAGCCAAGATGGCCGGGACAGGGTCCGAACTTTCTTT. The encoded protein is CASSQDGRDRVRTFF.

This clone was picked up a small number of times. J is TRBJ2-7 and V is TRBV6-1, with a tentative D call TRBD2 (5 bases). Germline CDR1 MNHNS, CDR2 SASEGT. V dropped 3 bases and J dropped 7 bases, with 13 bases sitting between them. This CDR3 comprises 13 residues. The CDR3 DNA sequence: TGTGCCAGCAGTGAGCGGGCCTCATGGGAGCAGTACTTC. Translated, it gives CASSERASWEQYF.

The gene calls are TRBV4-1 and TRBJ1-1, with 8 bases aligning to TRBD1. The CDR3 runs to 15 residues. In germline, CDR1 is MGHRA, CDR2 YSYEKL. Trimming took 4 bases from V and 6 from J; bases not matched to a gene: 10. The CDR3: CASSLGQGASSEAFF. CDR3 nucleotide sequence: TGCGCCAGCAGCCTTGGCCAGGGGGCTTCATCTGAAGCTTTCTTT.

Comments on this clone: The identical CDR3 is also encoded by other nucleotide sequences in the sample. The V and J genes are TRBV27 and TRBJ1-2; D uncertain. CDR1 MNHEY and CDR2 SMNVEV come from the germline V gene (reference sequence). V lost 3 bases and J lost 8, with 10 bases in between. CDR3 length: 12 amino acids. For the CDR3, the DNA is TGTGCCAGCAGTTTTAGTGGCGGGGGCTACACCTTC. Protein: CASSFSGGGYTF.

A remark on this clone: The sample holds other DNA sequences that translate to the same CDR3. This chain links TRBV5-1 with TRBJ1-2, with D perhaps TRBD1 (6 bases). Germline-derived CDR1 and CDR2 are SGHRS and YFSETQ. This CDR3 region has 13 residues. Trimming stripped 0 bases from V and 8 bases from J, with 11 bases between. This chain's CDR3 is CASSLETGGGYTF. The CDR3 nucleotides read TGCGCCAGCAGCTTGGAGACAGGCGGCGGCTACACCTTC.

The V gene is TRBV13, the J gene TRBJ1-2; TRBD1 matches 7 bases. Germline lookup yields CDR1 PRHDT and CDR2 FYEKMQ (reference sequence). The CDR3 runs 15 residues. With 0 bases clipped from V and 5 bases from J, the junction kept 6 bases outside the gene matches. CDR3 amino acids: CASSLGTGRGYGYTF. In nucleotides, the CDR3 is TGTGCCAGCAGCTTAGGGACAGGGCGAGGGTATGGCTACACCTTC.

The rearrangement joins TRBV6-6 to TRBJ2-2; 7 nucleotides agree with TRBD2. J was trimmed by 2 bases and V by 6 bases; bases with no gene match: 9. Germline CDR1 is MNHNY and CDR2 is SVGAGI (reference sequence). This CDR3 is built from 16 residues. CDR3 sequence (DNA): TGTGCCAGCAGATCCGGGTGGGGGGGAAACACCGGGGAGCTGTTTTTT. This encodes CASRSGWGGNTGELFF.

The CDR3 nucleotides are TGTGCCAGCAGCACTACGACCGTCGGGGAGCTGTTTTTT. It codes for CASSTTTVGELFF. The chain employs TRBV11-3 and TRBJ2-2; no clear D gene. The V and J ends lost 5 bases and 7 bases respectively, with 11 bases between them. The germline CDR1 and CDR2 sequences are SGHNT and YENEEA. The CDR3 spans 13 residues.